Detailed here is one T cell receptor (beta chain). The antigen remains unidentified. These data are taken from a study of Ad26.COV2.S vaccination and SARS-CoV-2 variants. Study-wide results and limits: Spike-specific CD8+ and CD4+ T cell responses reportedly showed substantial breadth after vaccination.

Sequencing used immunoSEQ multiplex PCR; TCRdb keeps in-frame clones, though not all of them. The table lists about 220,000 clones, 88% of them singletons. As to treatment: 15 to 20 received Ad26.COV2.S at low or high dose, single or two shots; roughly five received placebo; per-sample allocation not given. All samples were drawn on day 63, counting from the first vaccine or placebo injection. Aged 18-55 years, donor was enrolled in Boston around 2020. In the vaccine, an Ad26 vector expressed the SARS-CoV-2 spike of the Wuhan strain. The material sequenced was peripheral blood, taken in a trial of Ad26.COV2.S vaccine versus placebo. The receptor was isolated from a person aged 18-60 years who received the Ad26.COV2.S COVID-19 vaccine or a placebo.

The chain's CDR3 is CASTPGTGLSYEQYF. The CDR3 DNA reads as TGTGCCAGCACCCCCGGGACAGGGCTCTCCTACGAGCAGTACTTC. The rearrangement joins TRBV7-2 to TRBJ2-7; 9 positions agree with TRBD1. Germline V gene sequence: CDR1 SGHTA, CDR2 FQGNSA. V shed 7 bases, J shed 0 bases, and the junction held 7 bases outside the gene matches. The CDR3 has 15 amino acids.